This T cell receptor (beta chain) was identified in a study of blood T cell repertoires in COVID-19. Sequencing was performed with immunoSEQ multiplex PCR; in TCRdb, only in-frame clones are kept and a portion is missing. This table holds 40,000 to 45,000 clones, about 90% found once. The CDR3 totals 17 residues. Unmatched junction bases numbered 6, after V lost 1 base and J lost 1 base. CDR1 and CDR2 from the germline V gene are LGHNA and YSLEER. The sequencing sample was made of peripheral blood. This chain joins TRBV4-3 and TRBJ2-3; 9 bases are shared with TRBD2. The TCR comes from a man in his sixties with acute or convalescent COVID-19. The CDR3, as DNA: TGCGCCAGCAGCCAAGGTGGGGCTAGCGGGGGCACAGATACGCAGTATTTT. Translating it yields CASSQGGASGGTDTQYF.